The next 21 T cell receptor beta chains were all read from a single sample in a study of identical twins. TCRdb redid the calling of the 5' RACE reads with MiXCR, one entry per CDR3 protein. The top ten clones hold 5.4% of a sample with roughly 260,000 distinct CDR3 sequences, 7.5% of them seen once. The data also belong to a second study, concerning yellow fever vaccine responses in identical twins.

Material: CD8+ T cells sorted from blood. Receptor source: a woman between 18 and 29 years old in good health.

The chain employs TRBV7-8 and TRBJ2-1; 7 bases fit TRBD2. V gave up 1 base and J gave up 8 bases; unmatched junction bases: 8. CDR1 and CDR2 (germline): SGHVS, FQNEAQ. This CDR3 has 15 amino acids. The CDR3 DNA sequence: TGTGCCAGCAGCTTAGGTCGCGGGAGTAGGGATGAGCAGTTCTTC. Protein sequence: CASSLGRGSRDEQFF.

This clonotype was seen a few times. The rearrangement joins TRBV7-8 to TRBJ2-7; 9 bases match TRBD2. The germline CDR1 and CDR2 sequences are SGHVS and FQNEAQ. V dropped 6 bases and J dropped 3; count of bases not matched to a gene: 9. The CDR3 is 15 amino acids. The CDR3 loop reads CASRNWREGFYEQYF. CDR3 nucleotides: TGTGCCAGCAGGAATTGGCGGGAGGGCTTCTACGAGCAGTACTTC.

The rearrangement joins TRBV5-6 to TRBJ2-2, with D possibly matching TRBD1 (5 bases). The V gene lost 0 bases and the J gene lost 6 bases, with 9 bases spanning the gap. Germline V lookup: CDR1 SGHDT, CDR2 YYEEEE. This CDR3 is 14 amino acids long. CDR3 residues: CASSLDRRSGELFF. CDR3 DNA: TGTGCCAGCAGCTTGGACAGGCGGTCCGGGGAGCTGTTTTTT. Based on the CDR3 plus reference TRBV5-6 and TRBJ2-2, the full variable domain is DAGVTQSPTHLIKTRGQQVTLRCSPKSGHDTVSWYQQALGQGPQFIFQYYEEEERQRGNFPDRFSGHQFPNYSSELNVNALLLGDSALYLCASSLDRRSGELFFGEGSRLTVL.

Ten or more counts support this clonotype. The chain is built from TRBV7-8 and TRBJ2-2, with TRBD2 matching over 9 bases. In germline, CDR1 is SGHVS, CDR2 FQNEAQ. The CDR3 totals 18 residues. V trimming: 1 base; J trimming: 1 base; junction bases outside the gene matches: 7. This CDR3 is CASSLGVAGVMNTGELFF. DNA of the CDR3: TGTGCCAGCAGCTTAGGTGTAGCGGGGGTTATGAACACCGGGGAGCTGTTTTTT.

This clonotype was picked up many times. The V call is TRBV4-1, the J call TRBJ1-1; unclear D gene. Trimming removed 4 bases at V and 0 bases at J, with 9 bases between. CDR1 is MGHRA, CDR2 YSYEKL, per germline. This CDR3 is built from 14 residues. The DNA for the CDR3 is TGCGCCAGCAGCCCCGGGCATTTGAACACTGAAGCTTTCTTT. Translated: CASSPGHLNTEAFF.

The chain recombines TRBV7-7 with TRBJ2-5; weak D call: TRBD1 (6 bases). The V gene lost 6 bases and the J gene lost 4 bases, with 18 bases spanning the gap. The germline gives CDR1 SSHAT, CDR2 FNYEAQ (reference sequence). The CDR3 runs to 15 residues. The CDR3 DNA follows: TGTGCCAGCAGTTTTCACCACAGGGTTGCAGAGACCCAGTACTTC. Translation gives CASSFHHRVAETQYF.

This clonotype occurred a few times. The chain recombines TRBV5-5 with TRBJ2-5; 9 bases match TRBD1. CDR1 SGHKS and CDR2 YYEKEE come from the germline V gene (reference sequence). Trimming took 4 bases from V and 5 from J; bases not matched to a gene: 6. The CDR3 sequence is 14 residues long. The CDR3 sequence: CASSRGQGGETQYF. CDR3 DNA sequence: TGTGCCAGCAGCCGGGGACAGGGTGGGGAGACCCAGTACTTC.

In its sample, this clonotype was seen a few times. The chain combines TRBV5-1 with TRBJ2-1; no clear D. CDR1 SGHRS and CDR2 YFSETQ come from the germline V gene. This CDR3 region has 15 residues. The germline V and J ends were trimmed by 0 bases and 2 bases, with 9 bases remaining between them. This chain's CDR3 is CASSLEGSAYNEQFF. CDR3 in DNA: TGCGCCAGCAGCTTGGAAGGGTCAGCCTACAATGAGCAGTTCTTC.

This clonotype was found a few times. This chain links TRBV7-9 with TRBJ1-2; no clear D gene. Germline lookup yields CDR1 SEHNR and CDR2 FQNEAQ (reference sequence). The V end lost 2 bases, the J end lost 2 bases, and 9 bases lay between the germline ends. CDR3 length equals 14 residues. The CDR3 sequence: CASSLPPQNYGYTF. The CDR3 DNA is TGTGCCAGCAGCTTACCCCCACAGAACTATGGCTACACCTTC.

This clonotype was found a few times. V and J are TRBV5-1 and TRBJ1-1; D is uncertain. The CDR3 has 14 amino acids. Between the trimmed V and J ends, which lost 0 bases and 0 bases, there was a span of 6 bases. CDR1 is SGHRS and CDR2 is YFSETQ in the germline V gene. The CDR3 region has the DNA TGCGCCAGCAGCTTGGCGCAAGTGAACACTGAAGCTTTCTTT. Its translation is CASSLAQVNTEAFF.

This clonotype was counted a few times. This chain joins TRBV4-1 and TRBJ2-1, with TRBD2 as a possible D gene (5 bases). CDR1 and CDR2 (germline): MGHRA, YSYEKL. This CDR3 spans 16 amino acids. The V end was cut by 1 base, the J end by 6 bases, with 16 bases between. The CDR3 reads CASSQVWPGGSNEQFF. In nucleotides, the CDR3 is TGCGCCAGCAGCCAAGTTTGGCCAGGAGGCAGCAATGAGCAGTTCTTC.

The chain carries TRBV11-1 and TRBJ2-2, with 10 positions matching TRBD2. The V segment lost 5 bases and the J segment 7 bases; nucleotides outside the gene matches: 16. The CDR3 has 18 residues. Germline lookup yields CDR1 SGHAT and CDR2 FQDESV (reference sequence). The CDR3 nucleotides read TGTGCCAGCAGCGCGGCCCCCCGCAGCGGGAGGGCGAACGGGGAGCTGTTTTTT. This gives the protein CASSAAPRSGRANGELFF.

The rearrangement joins TRBV20-1 to TRBJ2-5; 8 positions agree with TRBD2. The CDR3 is 17 amino acids. Germline V gene data show CDR1 as DFQATT and CDR2 as SNEGSKA (reference sequence). V shed 0 bases and J 2 bases; nucleotides not matched to a gene: 11. The CDR3, as DNA: TGCAGTGCTAGAGATTATCGGGGGGGCCCTAGGCAAGAGACCCAGTACTTC. Translation: CSARDYRGGPRQETQYF.

The chain joins TRBV11-2 to TRBJ2-3, with 14 nucleotides matching TRBD2. V dropped 4 bases and J dropped 3; count of bases not matched to a gene: 9. Germline V gene data show CDR1 as SGHAT and CDR2 as FQNNGV. This CDR3 is built from 18 residues. CDR3 sequence reads: CASSWGLAGAYQTDTQYF. CDR3 nucleotide sequence: TGTGCCAGCAGCTGGGGACTAGCGGGGGCGTACCAGACAGATACGCAGTATTTT.

The chain employs TRBV24-1 and TRBJ1-2; TRBD1 matches 7 bases. Trimming took 12 bases from V and 6 from J; bases not matched to a gene: 6. Germline loops: CDR1 KGHDR, CDR2 SFDVKD. The CDR3 consists of 11 residues. CDR3 region: CAAGTAHGYTF. CDR3 coding DNA: TGTGCCGCCGGGACAGCTCATGGCTACACCTTC.

This clonotype has a handful of counts. The chain uses TRBV6-1 and TRBJ2-3; 7 bases match TRBD2. CDR1 is MNHNS, CDR2 SASEGT, per germline. The ends lost 2 bases at V and 1 base at J; junction bases unmatched: 3. The CDR3 is made up of 15 amino acids. This CDR3 is CASSELLAGTDTQYF. The CDR3 bases are TGTGCCAGCAGTGAACTTCTAGCGGGCACAGATACGCAGTATTTT.

This clonotype was picked up many times. The germline gene is not matched at one end of the junction; a read error may be the cause. The chain uses TRBV7-8 and TRBJ2-1; TRBD2 matches at 10 bases. The CDR3 has 16 residues. Germline loops: CDR1 SGHVS, CDR2 FQNEAQ. In nucleotides, the CDR3 is TGTGCCAGCAGCTTACTAGCGGGGGCCAACTACATTGAGCAGTTCTTC. The encoded protein is CASSLLAGANYIEQFF.

This clonotype was picked up a small number of times. This chain uses TRBV15 with TRBJ2-3; D is possibly TRBD2 (6 bases). Germline values: CDR1 LNHNV, CDR2 YYDKDF (reference sequence). CDR3 length equals 17 residues. With 1 base removed from V and 2 bases from J, the gap between germline ends came to 16 bases. The CDR3, as DNA: TGTGCCACCAGCAGAGCAGGAGCGGGTTCGGACACAGATACGCAGTATTTT. Its translation: CATSRAGAGSDTDTQYF.

This clonotype was recorded a few times. The rearrangement uses TRBV6-5 and TRBJ2-1; TRBD2 aligns across 7 bases. Looked up from germline, CDR1 is MNHEY and CDR2 is SVGAGI. J was trimmed by 8 bases and V by 3 bases; bases with no gene match: 16. The CDR3 has 17 amino acids. The CDR3 DNA is TGTGCCAGCAGTTATGGGAGGGGTAGCGGACCCAGAGATGAGCAGTTCTTC. As protein: CASSYGRGSGPRDEQFF.

In this sample, this clonotype turned up a few times. This chain links TRBV7-9 with TRBJ2-1, with D tentatively TRBD1 or TRBD2 (5 bases each). Germline CDR1 is SEHNR and CDR2 is FQNEAQ (reference sequence). This CDR3 is built from 14 residues. Trimming stripped 6 bases from V and 5 bases from J, with 14 bases between. DNA of the CDR3: TGTGCCAGCAGATTCGCCGGGGCAGACAATGAGCAGTTCTTC. Translating it yields CASRFAGADNEQFF.

This clonotype appeared many times. The chain uses TRBV11-2 and TRBJ2-3; TRBD2 agrees at 12 bases. V shed 3 bases, J shed 4 bases, and the junction held 8 bases outside the gene matches. Per germline, CDR1 SGHAT and CDR2 FQNNGV. This CDR3 has 17 amino acids. This chain's CDR3 is CASSLDLAGGPADTQYF. The CDR3 DNA follows: TGTGCCAGCAGCTTGGACCTAGCGGGGGGGCCGGCAGATACGCAGTATTTT.